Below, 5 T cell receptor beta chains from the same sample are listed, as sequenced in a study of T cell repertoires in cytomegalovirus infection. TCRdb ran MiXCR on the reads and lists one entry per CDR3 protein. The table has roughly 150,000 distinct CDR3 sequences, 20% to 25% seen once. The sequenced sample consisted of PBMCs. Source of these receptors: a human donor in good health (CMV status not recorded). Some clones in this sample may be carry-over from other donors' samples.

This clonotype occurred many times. CDR3: CASSLGSNYGYTF. CDR3 nucleotides: TGTGCCAGCAGTTTAGGCAGTAACTATGGCTACACCTTC. V is TRBV12-3 or TRBV12-4 and J is TRBJ1-2, with D unclear. The CDR3 consists of 13 residues. V was cut by 1 base and J by 1 base, with 4 bases left in between.

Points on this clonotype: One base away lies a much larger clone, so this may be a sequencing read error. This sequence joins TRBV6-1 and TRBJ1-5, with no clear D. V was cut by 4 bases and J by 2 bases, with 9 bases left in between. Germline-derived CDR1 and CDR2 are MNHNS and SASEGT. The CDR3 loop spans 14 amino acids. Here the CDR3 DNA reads TGTGCCAGCAGTGCCCGTAGTGGCAATCAGCCCCAGCATTTT. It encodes CASSARSGNQPQHF.

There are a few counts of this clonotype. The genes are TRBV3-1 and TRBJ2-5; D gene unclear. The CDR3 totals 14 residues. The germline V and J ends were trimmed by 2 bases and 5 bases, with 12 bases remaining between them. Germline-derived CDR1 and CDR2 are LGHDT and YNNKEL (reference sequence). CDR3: CASSQSPLSETQYF. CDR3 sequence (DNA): TGTGCCAGCAGCCAAAGTCCCCTGTCGGAGACCCAGTACTTC.

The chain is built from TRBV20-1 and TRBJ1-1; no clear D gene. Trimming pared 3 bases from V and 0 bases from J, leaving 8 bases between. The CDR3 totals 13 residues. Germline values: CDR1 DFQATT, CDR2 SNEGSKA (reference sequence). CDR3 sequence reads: CSASWQVNTEAFF. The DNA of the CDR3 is TGCAGTGCTAGTTGGCAGGTGAACACTGAAGCTTTCTTT.

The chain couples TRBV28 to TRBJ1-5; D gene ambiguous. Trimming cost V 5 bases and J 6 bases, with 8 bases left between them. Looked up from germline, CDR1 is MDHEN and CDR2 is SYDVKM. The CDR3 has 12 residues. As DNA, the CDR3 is TGTGCCAGCAGTGGGGAACTTCAGCCCCAGCATTTT. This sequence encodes CASSGELQPQHF.